Listed below are T cell receptor beta chains from one sample, sequenced in a study of cytomegalovirus exposure and HLA in healthy donors. Here immunoSEQ multiplex PCR was the method, and the copy in TCRdb shows in-frame clones only, minus some. The sample consists of about 120,000 clones, 70% to 85% of them appearing once. Sequencing was done on a sample of PBMCs. These receptors were collected from a man between 18 and 29 years old in good health and CMV-seropositive. CDR3s include the opening cysteine and the closing phenylalanine or tryptophan. D genes are given only for firm matches. Size values are once, few and many counts, or a class for expanded clones, and some rows have none.

TRBV5-4	.	TRBJ1-1	.	TGTGCCAGCAGACAGGGTTCGGGGCTGAACACTGAAGCTTTCTTT	CASRQGSGLNTEAFF
TRBV28	.	TRBJ1-2	TRBD1	TGTGCCAGCAGTTTAGAGGGGGCTGGCTACACCTTC	CASSLEGAGYTF
TRBV9	once	TRBJ2-5	.	TGTGCCAGCAGCGTACAGGGCAGCCAAGAGACCCAGTACTTC	CASSVQGSQETQYF
TRBV5-1	.	TRBJ2-7	TRBD2	TGCGCCAGCAGCTTGTACGCTAGCGGGAGGGCCGGCGACGAGCAGTACTTC	CASSLYASGRAGDEQYF
TRBV28	once	TRBJ1-1	.	TGTGCCAGCTCATTGGCGGGAGACACTGAAGCTTTCTTT	CASSLAGDTEAFF
TRBV13	.	TRBJ2-7	TRBD2	TGTGCCAGCAGCCCGAGGACTAGCGGTTACTCCTACGAGCAGTACTTC	CASSPRTSGYSYEQYF
TRBV7-2	.	TRBJ1-1	TRBD1	TGTGCCAGCAGCTTAGAGACAGGGTGGACGTTTGGCACTGAAGCTTTCTTT	CASSLETGWTFGTEAFF
TRBV28	.	TRBJ1-2	.	TGTGCCAGCAGTTTGTTAGGGAGATATGGCTACACCTTC	CASSLLGRYGYTF
TRBV7-9	.	TRBJ2-5	TRBD2	TGTGCCAGCAGCCCAGGACTAGCCCCCCAAGAGACCCAGTACTTC	CASSPGLAPQETQYF
TRBV5-1	.	TRBJ2-3	TRBD1	TGCGCCAGCAGCACGGGGACAGTCACTAGCACAGATACGCAGTATTTT	CASSTGTVTSTDTQYF
TRBV6-5	.	TRBJ2-1	.	TGTGCCAGCAGTTACGACGGGATCTACAATGAGCAGTTCTTC	CASSYDGIYNEQFF
TRBV29-1	few	TRBJ2-1	.	TGCAGCGTACGAAACAGGGTTGACTACAATGAGCAGTTCTTC	CSVRNRVDYNEQFF
TRBV7-9	once	TRBJ1-1	TRBD1	TGTGCCAGCAGCTTACCGGGACAGGGGACTTGGGGGACTGAAGCTTTCTTT	CASSLPGQGTWGTEAFF
TRBV29-1	.	TRBJ2-7	TRBD1	TGCAGCGTTGGCGGGTCTGGGACAGATCGCTACGAGCAGTACTTC	CSVGGSGTDRYEQYF
TRBV15	.	TRBJ1-1	.	TGTGCCACCAGCGGTCACATGAACACTGAAGCTTTCTTT	CATSGHMNTEAFF
TRBV5-6	.	TRBJ2-5	TRBD2	TGTGCCAGCAGCTTGGGAGCGGGGGGGCCGGCCCAGTACTTC	CASSLGAGGPAQYF
TRBV14	.	TRBJ2-7	.	TGTGCCAGCAGCCCAGTGGGGGCCCACTCCTACGAGCAGTACTTC	CASSPVGAHSYEQYF
TRBV28	.	TRBJ1-1	.	TGTGCCAGCAGTTTAGCGGGGCGCATGAACACTGAAGCTTTCTTT	CASSLAGRMNTEAFF